A single T cell receptor (beta chain) is shown here with its context. What it binds is not known. TCRdb called the RT-PCR reads again in MiXCR, with one record for every CDR3 protein. The repertoire holds about 500,000 distinct CDR3 sequences, with 16% as singletons. Trimming removed 0 bases from V and 7 bases from J; junction bases left unmatched: 8. This CDR3 comprises 16 residues. Germline CDR1 reads SGHNT; CDR2 reads YYREEE (reference sequence). The sample belongs to a study of response to subunit inactivated influenza vaccine. Study-level results: After each seasonal influenza vaccination, few new T cells are recruited, the authors suggested.

The chain combines TRBV5-4 with TRBJ2-1; TRBD2 agrees at 9 bases. Material: CD4+ T cells sorted from PBMCs, obtained less than 25 months after vaccination. The receptor was derived from a man aged 45-69 years who received an inactivated influenza vaccine. The DNA of the CDR3 is TGTGCCAGCAGCTTGGAGGGCGGGAGGGCCGGGAATGAGCAGTTCTTC. The encoded protein is CASSLEGGRAGNEQFF.